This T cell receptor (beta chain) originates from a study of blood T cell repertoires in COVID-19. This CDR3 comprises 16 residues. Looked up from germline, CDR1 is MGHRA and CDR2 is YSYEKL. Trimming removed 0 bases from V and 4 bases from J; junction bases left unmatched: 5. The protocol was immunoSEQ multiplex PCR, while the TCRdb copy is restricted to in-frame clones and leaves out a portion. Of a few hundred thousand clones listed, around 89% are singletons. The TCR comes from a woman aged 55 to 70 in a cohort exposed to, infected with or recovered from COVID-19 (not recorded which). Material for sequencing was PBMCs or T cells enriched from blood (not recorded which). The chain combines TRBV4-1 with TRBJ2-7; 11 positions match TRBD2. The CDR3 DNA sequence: TGCGCCAGCAGCCAAGAGGAGACTAGCGGGGTTTACGAGCAGTACTTC. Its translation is CASSQEETSGVYEQYF.